This passage covers 29 T cell receptor beta chains from one sample sequenced in a study of post-analysis software for immune sequencing data. Findings and limits, study-wide: Five TRBV segments, including TRBV5-6, TRBV5-1 and TRBV20-1, were more frequent in patients than controls.

Their antigens remain unidentified. Unique molecular identifiers featured in each of the TCR beta cDNA libraries. One entry per CDR3 protein results from TCRdb running MiXCR on the PCR reads. The sample consists of hundreds of thousands of distinct CDR3 sequences, about 27% of them appearing once. The source material was blood. The source is a girl aged 5 to 17 with multiple sclerosis.

This clonotype was detected ten times or more. V and J are TRBV7-2 and TRBJ2-3, with D perhaps TRBD2 (6 bases). From germline, CDR1 is SGHTA and CDR2 FQGNSA. This CDR3 has 14 amino acids. V dropped 3 bases and J dropped 1 base, with 8 bases sitting between them. CDR3 in DNA: TGTGCCAGCAGCTTGGCTAGCGGCACAGATACGCAGTATTTT. Translating gives CASSLASGTDTQYF.

V and J are TRBV7-9 and TRBJ2-7; D remains ambiguous. CDR1 is SEHNR, CDR2 FQNEAQ, per germline (reference sequence). The V gene lost 5 bases and the J gene lost 3 bases, with 14 bases spanning the gap. This CDR3 has 14 amino acids. CDR3 loop: CASSPGSYGYEQYF. For the CDR3, the DNA is TGTGCCAGCAGCCCCGGTTCATATGGCTACGAGCAGTACTTC.

This clonotype was found a few times. The rearrangement uses TRBV5-1 and TRBJ2-7; weak D call: TRBD2 (6 bases). The CDR3 length is 15 residues. Looked up from germline, CDR1 is SGHRS and CDR2 is YFSETQ. V lost 3 bases and J 0 bases, leaving 13 bases between the germline ends. CDR3 DNA sequence: TGCGCCAGCAGCTGGGACGGAGGGAGCTCCTACGAGCAGTACTTC. This codes for CASSWDGGSSYEQYF.

This rearrangement joins TRBV20-1 to TRBJ2-7; D uncertain. The DNA end is more similar to TRBJ2-4, so the J call may be wrong. The CDR3 sequence is 9 residues long. Germline assignment: CDR1 DFQATT and CDR2 SNEGSKA (reference sequence). The DNA for the CDR3 is TGCAGTGCGCCCGGCATTCAGTACTTC. It is translated as CSAPGIQYF.

The chain links TRBV11-3 to TRBJ2-1; tentative D call: TRBD1 (5 bases). The CDR3 consists of 17 residues. Deletions cut 1 base from V and 7 bases from J, with 20 bases between. The germline V gene encodes CDR1 SGHNT and CDR2 YENEEA. CDR3 amino acids: CASSLGFGREYGNEQFF. CDR3 sequence (DNA): TGTGCCAGCAGCTTAGGATTCGGCAGGGAATATGGGAATGAGCAGTTCTTC. The variable domain in full, completed from reference TRBV11-3 and TRBJ2-1, reads EAGVVQSPRYKIIEKKQPVAFWCNPISGHNTLYWYLQNLGQGPELLIRYENEEAVDDSQLPKDRFSAERLKGVDSTLKIQPAELGDSAVYLCASSLGFGREYGNEQFFGPGTRLTVL.

This clonotype occurred a few times. The CDR3 loop is CASSQDLGGNEKLFF. DNA of the CDR3: TGCGCCAGCAGCCAAGATCTCGGTGGTAATGAAAAACTGTTTTTT. The rearrangement uses TRBV4-3 and TRBJ1-4; no clear D. With 0 bases removed from V and 4 bases from J, the gap between germline ends came to 9 bases. Germline CDR1 reads LGHNA; CDR2 reads YSLEER. The CDR3 is 15 residues long.

The V call is TRBV7-9, the J call TRBJ1-2; D remains ambiguous. Germline assignment: CDR1 SEHNR and CDR2 FQNEAQ (reference sequence). The CDR3 runs to 12 residues. Trimming shortened V by 1 base and J by 8 bases, and 8 bases separated the two germline ends. The CDR3 is CASSLGHLGYTF. As DNA, the CDR3 is TGTGCCAGCAGCTTAGGCCATTTGGGCTACACCTTC.

This sequence joins TRBV20-1 and TRBJ2-4, with a weak D call TRBD2 (5 bases). The CDR3 loop spans 11 amino acids. Germline CDR1 reads DFQATT; CDR2 reads SNEGSKA (reference sequence). Deletions cut 6 bases from V and 13 bases from J, with 16 bases between. The CDR3 here is CSASSGWEQYF. As DNA, the CDR3 is TGCAGTGCGTCCAGTGGGTGGGAGCAGTACTTC.

This clonotype was picked up many times. V and J are TRBV7-9 and TRBJ2-5; perhaps TRBD2 as D (6 bases). CDR1 SEHNR and CDR2 FQNEAQ come from the germline V gene (reference sequence). CDR3 size: 12 residues. Trimming removed 5 bases at V and 5 bases at J, with 9 bases between. The CDR3 DNA reads as TGTGCCAGCAGCCCGGCGGGGGAGACCCAGTACTTC. Protein product: CASSPAGETQYF.

This clonotype was picked up many times. The chain carries TRBV3-1 and TRBJ2-5; D is perhaps TRBD1 (6 bases). Trimming removed 1 base at V and 5 bases at J, with 14 bases between. CDR1 LGHDT and CDR2 YNNKEL come from the germline V gene (reference sequence). The CDR3 spans 15 residues. The CDR3 coding sequence is TGTGCCAGCAGCCAAGGAGGGGGTAGCGTCGAGACCCAGTACTTC. This codes for CASSQGGGSVETQYF.

V is TRBV12-3 or TRBV12-4 and J is TRBJ2-1, with TRBD1 matching 9 bases. J lost 6 bases, V lost 5 bases, and 8 bases had no gene match. The CDR3 is 15 residues long. The CDR3 is CASSPQQGAGNEQFF. The CDR3 nucleotides are TGTGCCAGCAGTCCGCAACAGGGGGCCGGCAATGAGCAGTTCTTC.

This clonotype was detected only once. The chain carries TRBV5-1 and TRBJ2-3, with 11 bases that match TRBD1. The V gene end was trimmed by 3 bases and the J gene end by 4 bases; junction bases not matched to a gene: 4. Germline assignment: CDR1 SGHRS and CDR2 YFSETQ. The CDR3 totals 15 residues. CDR3 residues: CASSSRTGGSDTQYF. The CDR3 nucleotides read TGCGCCAGCAGCTCCCGGACAGGGGGCTCAGATACGCAGTATTTT.

The V and J genes are TRBV7-8 and TRBJ1-4; weak D call: TRBD1 (5 bases). CDR1 is SGHVS, CDR2 FQNEAQ, per germline. CDR3 length equals 15 residues. V was pared by 5 bases and J by 7 bases, with 17 bases between. CDR3 sequence: CASSRRTPGGEKLFF. CDR3 in DNA: TGTGCCAGCAGCCGGAGGACACCTGGAGGTGAAAAACTGTTTTTT.

This clonotype was picked up a small number of times. The rearrangement joins TRBV6-2 or TRBV6-3 to TRBJ1-2; 7 bases align to TRBD1. CDR1 is MNHEY, CDR2 SVGEGT, per germline. V lost 6 bases to trimming and J lost 4 bases; unmatched junction nucleotides: 8. The CDR3 is 14 residues long. CDR3 sequence: CASSRQGVSYGYTF. In DNA, the CDR3 is TGTGCCAGCAGCCGACAGGGCGTAAGCTATGGCTACACCTTC.

In its sample, this clonotype was seen many times. The rearrangement uses TRBV20-1 and TRBJ2-5; TRBD1 agrees at 7 bases. CDR3 length equals 15 residues. Germline CDR1 is DFQATT and CDR2 is SNEGSKA (reference sequence). The V gene end was trimmed by 6 bases and the J gene end by 5 bases; junction bases not matched to a gene: 15. The CDR3 bases are TGCAGTGCACGTCAGACAGGGCGGGTAATGGAGACCCAGTACTTC. It is translated as CSARQTGRVMETQYF.

V and J are TRBV12-3 or TRBV12-4 and TRBJ2-7, with TRBD2 as a possible D gene (5 bases). The CDR3 sequence is 15 residues long. The ends were cut back, 5 bases at V and 0 bases at J, with 14 bases in the middle. This CDR3 is CASSPSPGISYEQYF. The CDR3 DNA is TGTGCCAGCAGTCCCAGCCCCGGGATCTCCTACGAGCAGTACTTC.

The chain employs TRBV5-1 and TRBJ2-4; 8 nucleotides agree with TRBD1. The CDR3 contains 15 residues. V lost 0 bases, J lost 7 bases, and 6 bases stayed unmatched. CDR1 and CDR2 from the germline V gene are SGHRS and YFSETQ. The CDR3 region is CASSLARTGCNIQYF. The DNA of the CDR3 is TGCGCCAGCAGCTTGGCGAGGACAGGGTGCAACATTCAGTACTTC.

A few counts support this clonotype. The genes are TRBV11-2 and TRBJ2-3; a weak D match, TRBD2 (6 bases). Trimming pared 1 base from V and 3 bases from J, leaving 17 bases between. The CDR3 runs to 17 residues. The germline V gene encodes CDR1 SGHAT and CDR2 FQNNGV. CDR3 amino acids: CASSLGGTGFGTDTQYF. Written as DNA, the CDR3 is TGTGCCAGCAGCTTAGGTGGGACTGGATTTGGGACAGATACGCAGTATTTT. The full variable domain, its missing parts supplied by reference TRBV11-2 and TRBJ2-3, is EAGVAQSPRYKIIEKRQSVAFWCNPISGHATLYWYQQILGQGPKLLIQFQNNGVVDDSQLPKDRFSAERLKGVDSTLKIQPAKLEDSAVYLCASSLGGTGFGTDTQYFGPGTRLTVL.

In its sample, this clonotype was seen many times. The chain has TRBV4-1 and TRBJ1-4; 9 bases agree with TRBD1. Germline V gives CDR1 MGHRA, CDR2 YSYEKL. Trimming cost V 3 bases and J 5 bases; bases outside gene matches: 7. This CDR3 has 16 residues. Here the CDR3 DNA reads TGCGCCAGCAGCCACGCCACAGGGGGCGGGAATGAAAAACTGTTTTTT. Its translation: CASSHATGGGNEKLFF.

This clonotype has only a few counts. The chain couples TRBV10-3 to TRBJ1-1, with D tentatively TRBD1 (5 bases). Germline CDR1 is ENHRY and CDR2 is SYGVKD. This CDR3 is built from 14 residues. V lost 7 bases to trimming and J lost 4 bases, with 16 bases between them. As DNA, the CDR3 is TGTGCCATCAAAGGGACGGGGGGGAGCACTGAAGCTTTCTTT. Translated: CAIKGTGGSTEAFF.

The chain uses TRBV5-1 and TRBJ2-2; unclear D gene. Per germline, CDR1 SGHRS and CDR2 YFSETQ. The CDR3 has 15 residues. Trimming left V 0 bases short and J 5 bases short, with 11 bases between. The CDR3: CASSLEGLSTGELFF. The CDR3 DNA reads TGCGCCAGCAGCTTGGAGGGCCTAAGTACCGGGGAGCTGTTTTTT.

This chain uses TRBV6-6 with TRBJ2-7; no clear D gene. The CDR3 spans 12 residues. The V and J ends lost 7 bases and 1 base respectively, with 8 bases between them. In germline, CDR1 is MNHNY, CDR2 SVGAGI (reference sequence). The CDR3 DNA sequence: TGTGCCAGCACGACTGATTCCTACGAGCAGTACTTC. It codes for CASTTDSYEQYF.

This clonotype was counted only a few times. This chain links TRBV7-9 with TRBJ1-6; D unclear. Germline lookup yields CDR1 SEHNR and CDR2 FQNEAQ (reference sequence). Deletions cut 3 bases from V and 9 bases from J, with 15 bases between. The CDR3 has 15 amino acids. In nucleotides, the CDR3 is TGTGCCAGCAGCTTCGGGCAAATCCCCAGTTCACCCCTCCACTTT. Its translation is CASSFGQIPSSPLHF.

This chain connects TRBV27 to TRBJ2-1, with D tentatively TRBD1 or TRBD2 (6 bases each). V was trimmed by 10 bases and J by 3 bases, leaving 19 bases between them. Per germline, CDR1 MNHEY and CDR2 SMNVEV (reference sequence). The CDR3 runs to 15 residues. Here the CDR3 DNA reads TGTGCCACAAAAACGTGGGGGGCCGTCTACAATGAGCAGTTCTTC. It codes for CATKTWGAVYNEQFF.

This clonotype occurred many times. The V gene is TRBV7-2, the J gene TRBJ1-5; no clear D. CDR1 is SGHTA, CDR2 FQGNSA, per germline. This CDR3 region has 15 residues. V gave up 1 base and J gave up 2 bases, with 9 bases separating them. CDR3 DNA sequence: TGTGCCAGCAGCTTAGACGGAGGCGGCAATCAGCCCCAGCATTTT. Translated, it gives CASSLDGGGNQPQHF.

V usage is TRBV11-3 and J usage is TRBJ2-4, with a weak D call TRBD2 (5 bases). The closer fit of TRBJ2-7 to the DNA end suggests the J call may be wrong. Germline CDR1 is SGHNT and CDR2 is YENEEA. The CDR3 length is 13 residues. The CDR3 loop reads CASSLTSSHEQYF. The CDR3 DNA reads TGTGCCAGCAGCTTAACTAGTTCCCACGAGCAGTACTTC.

Concerning this clonotype itself: The germline gene is not matched at one end of the junction; a read error may be the cause. This chain links TRBV5-1 with TRBJ2-6; D possibly corresponds to TRBD1 (5 bases). Germline V gives CDR1 SGHRS, CDR2 YFSETQ. The CDR3 is 12 amino acids. CDR3 nucleotides: TGCGCCAGCTCGCCTGGGGCCAACGCCCTGACTTTC. This translates into CASSPGANALTF. Together with reference TRBV5-1 and TRBJ2-6, the CDR3 gives the full variable domain: KAGVTQTPRYLIKTRGQQVTLSCSPISGHRSVSWYQQTPGQGLQFLFEYFSETQRNKGNFPGRFSGRQFSNSRSEMNVSTLELGDSALYLCASSPGANALTFGAGSRLTVL.

The chain's CDR3 is CSVRQGGTEAFF. The CDR3 nucleotides read TGCAGTGTCCGACAGGGCGGCACTGAAGCTTTCTTT. The genes are TRBV20-1 and TRBJ1-1; 7 nucleotides match TRBD1. Per the germline V gene, CDR1 is DFQATT and CDR2 is SNEGSKA (reference sequence). CDR3 length: 12 amino acids. After removal of 7 bases from V and 4 bases from J, the junction contained 6 bases not matched to a gene.

This chain links TRBV20-1 with TRBJ1-1, with D perhaps TRBD1 (6 bases). Trimming stripped 3 bases from V and 5 bases from J, with 13 bases between. In germline, CDR1 is DFQATT, CDR2 SNEGSKA (reference sequence). CDR3 length: 13 amino acids. Written as DNA, the CDR3 is TGCAGTGCTAGCGCACAGGGAGGTACTGAAGCTTTCTTT. Protein product: CSASAQGGTEAFF.